The rows below give T cell receptor beta chains drawn from one sample of a study of cytomegalovirus exposure and HLA in healthy donors. TCRdb's copy holds only in-frame clones and misses some; the assay was immunoSEQ multiplex PCR. The sample has under 200,000 clones, over 9.5% seen once; the top ten hold more than 7%. The specimen sequenced was PBMCs. The receptor set was obtained from a man aged 45-65 years in good health and CMV-seropositive. CDR3s leave out the opening cysteine and the closing phenylalanine or tryptophan. Fields, in order: J gene, V gene, CDR3 protein.

TRBJ2-7,TRBV11-2,ASSLRTGAPYEQY
TRBJ2-3,TRBV27,ASSARVSTDTQY
TRBJ2-5,TRBV2,ASRIRTSGQETQY
TRBJ1-6,TRBV5-1,ASSLDRGGANSPLH
TRBJ2-3,TRBV30,AWRTAEDTQY
TRBJ2-3,TRBV5-1,ASSSGLAGGSRSTDTQY
TRBJ2-1,TRBV5-1,ASSLQGMRNEQF
TRBJ1-1,TRBV5-1,ASSLPQNTEAF
TRBJ2-2,TRBV18,ASSPLGQGWTGELF
TRBJ2-3,TRBV5-1,ASSLDSSTDTQY
TRBJ2-5,TRBV21-1,ASSLRQGQETQY
TRBJ1-1,TRBV19,ASFKAANTEAF
TRBJ2-5,TRBV6-5,ASSRQDETQY
TRBJ2-5,TRBV5-4,ASSPAGGMETQY
TRBJ1-1,TRBV5-1,ASSQTGDGTEAF
TRBJ2-5,TRBV5-1,ASGTGGGETQY
TRBJ2-5,TRBV5-1,ASSPSPSGTAQETQY
TRBJ1-2,TRBV18,ASSPGQGNYGYT
TRBJ2-6,TRBV9,ASSAQLAGAGANVLT
TRBJ2-3,TRBV4-2,ASSQEGLGGAYTQY